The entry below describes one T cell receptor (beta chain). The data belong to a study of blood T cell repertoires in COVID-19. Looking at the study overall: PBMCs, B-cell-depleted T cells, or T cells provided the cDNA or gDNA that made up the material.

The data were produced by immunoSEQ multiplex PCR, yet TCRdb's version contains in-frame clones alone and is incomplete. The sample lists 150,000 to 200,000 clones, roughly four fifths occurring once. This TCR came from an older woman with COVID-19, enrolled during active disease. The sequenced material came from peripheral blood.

The CDR3 is CASSFGDRAVGYTF. In DNA, the CDR3 is TGTGCCAGCAGTTTCGGGGACAGGGCAGTTGGCTACACCTTC. This chain uses TRBV27 with TRBJ1-2, with TRBD1 matching over 9 bases. Looked up from germline, CDR1 is MNHEY and CDR2 is SMNVEV (reference sequence). The CDR3 loop spans 14 amino acids. V was clipped by 3 bases and J by 7 bases; unmatched bases: 6.